The 5 T cell receptor beta chains below were found in one sample sequenced in a study of T cell repertoires in cytomegalovirus infection. MiXCR was run by TCRdb on the reads, yielding one entry per CDR3 protein. The sample lists 290,000 or so distinct CDR3 sequences, 25% occurring once. The specimen was PBMCs. The source of these receptors is a human donor in good health (CMV status not recorded). Some clones in this sample may be carry-over from other donors' samples.

The CDR3 loop reads CASSSGTSKGDTQYF. DNA for the CDR3: TGCGCCAGCAGCAGCGGGACTTCTAAGGGGGATACGCAGTATTTT. The chain joins TRBV5-1 to TRBJ2-3; TRBD2 agrees at 7 bases. Looked up from germline, CDR1 is SGHRS and CDR2 is YFSETQ. The CDR3 contains 15 residues. V shed 4 bases, J shed 6 bases, and the junction held 11 bases outside the gene matches. The full variable domain, its missing parts supplied by reference TRBV5-1 and TRBJ2-3, is KAGVTQTPRYLIKTRGQQVTLSCSPISGHRSVSWYQQTPGQGLQFLFEYFSETQRNKGNFPGRFSGRQFSNSRSEMNVSTLELGDSALYLCASSSGTSKGDTQYFGPGTRLTVL.

This clonotype was detected only a few times. The chain carries TRBV5-6 and TRBJ2-1; D not resolved. CDR3 length: 18 residues. Germline V CDR1 and CDR2: SGHDT, YYEEEE. V was pared by 1 base and J by 6 bases, with 23 bases between. The CDR3: CASSLLFGPIEVGNEQFF. The CDR3, as DNA: TGTGCCAGCAGCTTGTTGTTCGGCCCGATAGAGGTTGGCAATGAGCAGTTCTTC.

The gene calls are TRBV10-3 and TRBJ1-1, with TRBD1 identical over 8 bases. The CDR3 sequence is 13 residues long. The germline CDR1 and CDR2 sequences are ENHRY and SYGVKD. V lost 7 bases, J lost 4 bases, and 5 bases stayed unmatched. CDR3 amino acids: CAIIGQGGTEAFF. The DNA for the CDR3 is TGTGCCATCATCGGACAGGGCGGCACTGAAGCTTTCTTT.

The chain is built from TRBV24-1 and TRBJ2-1; 7 nucleotides match TRBD1. The V and J ends lost 2 bases and 2 bases, in that order; junction bases with no gene match: 5. The CDR3 spans 16 residues. The germline CDR1 and CDR2 sequences are KGHDR and SFDVKD. The CDR3: CATSDWTGRTYNEQFF. CDR3 bases: TGTGCCACCAGTGATTGGACAGGACGGACCTACAATGAGCAGTTCTTC.

This clonotype was counted only a few times. The chain joins TRBV14 to TRBJ2-7; the D is unclear. Per the germline V gene, CDR1 is SGHDN and CDR2 is FVKESK. The germline V and J ends were trimmed by 4 bases and 4 bases, with 14 bases remaining between them. This CDR3 spans 14 amino acids. As DNA, the CDR3 is TGTGCCAGCAGCCCCATGGCCCGCCAGTACGAGCAGTACGTC. Its protein product is CASSPMARQYEQYV.